The source of this TCR beta chain is a study of T cells in Graves' hyperthyroidism and ophthalmopathy. It was RNA transcripts that yielded the amplified TCR beta CDR3 regions. Using the HTBI primer set, a first-round RT-PCR was run on the TCR CDR3. TCRdb itself ran the multiplex PCR reads through MiXCR, one entry per CDR3 protein. The sample has some 300,000 distinct CDR3 sequences; roughly 17% are singletons. Uncontrolled infection, other autoimmune disease, pregnancy or lactation barred patients from enrollment. The PBMCs had their origin in roughly 9.8 ml of fresh peripheral blood. This clonotype was detected a few times. Its antigen is unidentified. V was clipped by 2 bases and J by 7 bases, with 9 bases between them. The germline V gene has CDR1 MNHEY and CDR2 SMNVEV (reference sequence). CDR3 size: 14 residues. Study observations and caveats: In validation, the model predicted ophthalmopathy. These predictions came a median roughly 6 months before onset.

Sample: blood. The sequence came from a man aged 25 to 40 with Graves' hyperthyroidism. The genes are TRBV27 and TRBJ1-6; tentative D call: TRBD1 (6 bases). CDR3 region: CASSLITGNSPLHF. The CDR3 DNA follows: TGTGCCAGCAGTTTAATAACAGGGAATTCACCCCTCCACTTT.